The source of this T cell receptor (beta chain) is a study of CD8+ T cells in alopecia areata. Study details: The authors grafted skin from approximately 6-13-month-old C3H/HeJ donors with spontaneous alopecia onto roughly 6-10-week-old female C3H/HeJ mice.

Only a few counts were recorded for this clone. Antigen specificity is unknown. Genes and germline are mouse. The pooled cutaneous lymph node cells were sorted using several markers (CD4, CD8alpha, NKG2D, NKG2ACE and others). After isolation, RNA underwent reverse transcription to generate cDNA as the sequencing template. Data came from immunoSEQ multiplex PCR; TCRdb stores just in-frame clones and leaves some out. The sample presents roughly 260,000 clones, none singletons. Findings of the study overall: For lesional scalp, especially alopecia totalis/universalis, clonality was higher than in normal scalp. TCR sharing was clearer in mice than between patients, perhaps partly owing to patient HLA diversity. Normal skin's resident alphabeta T cells are sequenced alongside lesional scalp T cells.

The sequence came from a C3H/HeJ mouse with alopecia areata. The MHC haplotype recorded for the strain is H2-k. Sequenced: CD4+ T cells sorted from a lymph node.

CDR3 protein: CASRTGGGSAETLYF. The CDR3 DNA, read in part, is TGTGCCAGCAGGACTGGGGGGGGTAGTGCAGAA. The chain joins TRBV14 to TRBJ2-3; 11 bases are shared with TRBD2. Sequencing ends 4 residues short of the CDR3 end; the germline J gene provides the rest. The J segment lost 0 bases and the V segment lost 5 bases, leaving 2 bases of the junction unmatched. Germline CDR1 reads SGHDT; CDR2 reads FRDEAV. This CDR3 spans 15 amino acids.